The source of this T cell receptor beta chain is a study of beta chain features in type 1 diabetes. As for the study in general: Examination covered 107,917,701 sorted cells spanning all samples. Findings and caveats of the study: There was no resolution here of whether HLA type influences TCRB rearrangement. The VDJ junctions of type 1 diabetes patients carried fewer insertions and more deletions.

This clone was observed a few times. Its antigen remains unknown. Every isolated RNA sample was fully reverse transcribed, so sequencing captured expressed TCRB transcripts. Naive, central memory and regulatory T cell samples produced a mean of approximately 3.5 million reads. The method was immunoSEQ multiplex PCR; TCRdb's version includes in-frame clones alone and lacks a portion of them. The profile shows 140,000 or so clones, just over 9% of them singletons. Specimen: central memory CD4+ T cells from blood. The clonotype was recovered from a man younger than 30 in good health.

Here the CDR3 DNA reads TGTGCCATCACTACTAGCGGACGCACAGATACGCAGTATTTT. This gives the protein CAITTSGRTDTQYF. J is TRBJ2-3 and V is TRBV10-3; 8 bases line up with TRBD2. Trimming removed 7 bases from V and 1 base from J; junction bases left unmatched: 4. CDR3 length equals 14 residues. Germline-derived CDR1 and CDR2 are ENHRY and SYGVKD.